Listed here are 16 T cell receptor beta chains from one sample, sequenced in a study of blood T cell repertoires in COVID-19. Assay: immunoSEQ multiplex PCR; the TCRdb copy retains only in-frame clones and omits some. This sample has over 120,000 clones, with just under 90% found just once. The sample consisted of peripheral blood. These receptors all stem from a woman in her fifties or sixties with active or convalescent COVID-19.

The chain links TRBV7-9 to TRBJ2-2; a weak D match, TRBD2 (5 bases). The V and J ends lost 6 bases and 2 bases respectively, with 16 bases between them. This CDR3 spans 16 amino acids. CDR1 and CDR2 (germline): SEHNR, FQNEAQ (reference sequence). CDR3 bases: TGTGCCAGCAGACCCGGCGGGCGGAAAAACACCGGGGAGCTGTTTTTT. Its protein product is CASRPGGRKNTGELFF.

The V call is TRBV21-1, the J call TRBJ2-1; the table's TRBD2 call for D was not verified on the DNA. TRBV21-1 corresponds to a pseudogene. This CDR3 spans 19 amino acids. The CDR3 loop reads CASSKLKAFLAGGLGEQFF. CDR3 DNA: TGTGCCAGCAGCAAACTTAAGGCCTTTCTAGCGGGGGGGCTTGGTGAGCAGTTCTTC.

This chain connects TRBV28 to TRBJ1-4, with 8 bases lining up with TRBD1. Germline values: CDR1 MDHEN, CDR2 SYDVKM. This CDR3 is 14 amino acids long. The V gene end was trimmed by 5 bases and the J gene end by 8 bases; junction bases not matched to a gene: 7. The CDR3 spells CASSGDRIWEKLFF. In DNA form, the CDR3 reads TGTGCCAGCAGTGGGGACAGGATTTGGGAAAAACTGTTTTTT.

The chain combines TRBV7-2 with TRBJ2-7; 7 bases are shared with TRBD2. The length of the CDR3 is 15 residues. Germline lookup yields CDR1 SGHTA and CDR2 FQGNSA. The trim removed 5 bases at V and 3 bases at J, leaving 10 bases unmatched. CDR3 protein: CASSPSSASGYEQYF. The CDR3, as DNA: TGTGCCAGCAGCCCCTCTTCGGCTAGCGGCTACGAGCAGTACTTC.

The chain combines TRBV7-9 with TRBJ1-1; no clear D gene. CDR1 SEHNR and CDR2 FQNEAQ come from the germline V gene (reference sequence). The V end lost 5 bases, the J end lost 0 bases, and 25 bases lay between the germline ends. The CDR3 consists of 19 residues. The CDR3 protein is CASSPLQIRHQHMNTEAFF. In nucleotides, the CDR3 is TGTGCCAGCAGCCCACTCCAAATCCGACACCAGCACATGAACACTGAAGCTTTCTTT.

This clone was counted only a few times. This chain links TRBV9 with TRBJ1-5, with D possibly matching TRBD1 (5 bases). This CDR3 is built from 14 residues. Germline-derived CDR1 and CDR2 are SGDLS and YYNGEE. V shed 3 bases and J shed 5 bases, with 12 bases lying between them. CDR3 DNA: TGTGCCAGCAGCGCCGTACCGGGGGATCAGCCCCAGCATTTT. Translation gives CASSAVPGDQPQHF.

The V call is TRBV6-2 or TRBV6-3, the J call TRBJ2-1, with D possibly being TRBD2 (5 bases). This CDR3 has 17 residues. CDR1 is MNHEY and CDR2 is SVGEGT in the germline V gene. V was clipped by 4 bases and J by 10 bases, with 26 bases between them. CDR3 protein: CASSLTSRTGFNVEQFF. CDR3 DNA sequence: TGTGCCAGCAGTTTAACCTCAAGGACGGGATTTAACGTGGAGCAGTTCTTC.

This chain joins TRBV4-1 and TRBJ1-1; 7 positions match TRBD1. V was clipped by 4 bases and J by 7 bases; unmatched bases: 6. CDR1 is MGHRA and CDR2 is YSYEKL in the germline V gene. This CDR3 region has 13 residues. The DNA of the CDR3 is TGCGCCAGCAGCCCGGGACAGCCCGGTGAAGCTTTCTTT. It yields the protein CASSPGQPGEAFF.

This chain connects TRBV19 to TRBJ2-1; TRBD2 matches at 14 bases. Trimming cost V 1 base and J 0 bases; bases outside gene matches: 5. Germline V CDR1 and CDR2: LNHDA, SQIVND (reference sequence). This CDR3 spans 19 amino acids. The DNA for the CDR3 is TGTGCCAGTAGTATAGGGGGACTAGCGGGGGCCCACTCCTACAATGAGCAGTTCTTC. The encoded protein is CASSIGGLAGAHSYNEQFF.

V usage is TRBV7-9 and J usage is TRBJ2-7; TRBD1 agrees at 8 bases. Germline assignment: CDR1 SEHNR and CDR2 FQNEAQ (reference sequence). The V and J ends lost 4 bases and 3 bases, in that order; junction bases with no gene match: 5. This CDR3 has 14 amino acids. CDR3 in amino acids: CASSSWTGYYEQYF. In DNA, the CDR3 is TGTGCCAGCAGCTCCTGGACAGGGTACTACGAGCAGTACTTC.

The chain employs TRBV3-1 (or the pseudogene TRBV3-2) and TRBJ1-1, with TRBD1 identical over 11 bases. V shed 1 base and J 1 base; nucleotides not matched to a gene: 5. CDR3 length: 17 amino acids. Germline CDR1 and CDR2: LGHDT and YNNKEL (reference sequence). CDR3 DNA: TGTGCCAGCAGCCAAGCTGGGACAGGGGGTTCGAACACTGAAGCTTTCTTT. Encoded protein: CASSQAGTGGSNTEAFF.

V usage is TRBV28 and J usage is TRBJ2-5; 8 nucleotides line up with TRBD1. CDR1 MDHEN and CDR2 SYDVKM come from the germline V gene. V was pared by 6 bases and J by 1 base, with 4 bases of the junction left unmatched. The CDR3 runs to 14 residues. This chain's CDR3 is CASSRDRRQETQYF. The CDR3 region has the DNA TGTGCCAGCAGCCGGGACAGGCGCCAAGAGACCCAGTACTTC. Full variable domain (missing parts from reference TRBV28 and TRBJ2-5): DVKVTQSSRYLVKRTGEKVFLECVQDMDHENMFWYRQDPGLGLRLIYFSYDVKMKEKGDIPEGYSVSREKKERFSLILESASTNQTSMYLCASSRDRRQETQYFGPGTRLLVL.

The genes are TRBV5-1 and TRBJ1-6; no firm D call. Trimming took off 1 base at V and 7 bases at J, with 15 bases between the two ends. The CDR3 consists of 16 residues. Germline CDR1 and CDR2: SGHRS and YFSETQ. The CDR3 DNA reads TGCGCCAGCAGCTTGAAGCCAGTATCGACAAATTCACCCCTCCACTTT. This translates into CASSLKPVSTNSPLHF.

The rearrangement uses TRBV10-3 and TRBJ1-2; tentatively, D is TRBD1 (5 bases). This CDR3 region has 13 residues. The germline V and J ends were trimmed by 4 bases and 3 bases, with 9 bases remaining between them. CDR1 and CDR2 (germline): ENHRY, SYGVKD. CDR3 nucleotide sequence: TGTGCCATCAGTGCTGGCAGGGACTATGGCTACACCTTC. It codes for CAISAGRDYGYTF.

The DNA of the CDR3 is TGTGCCAGCAGCCTCCAGGCGGGATCTTTATACGAGCAGTACTTC. Protein: CASSLQAGSLYEQYF. J is TRBJ2-7 and V is TRBV5-5; D might be TRBD2 (6 bases). The germline gives CDR1 SGHKS, CDR2 YYEKEE (reference sequence). V lost 4 bases and J lost 4, with 18 bases in between. The CDR3 is 15 residues long.

The V and J genes are TRBV7-3 and TRBJ2-1; 7 bases fit TRBD1. This CDR3 has 15 amino acids. V was pared by 4 bases and J by 4 bases, with 7 bases of the junction left unmatched. Germline CDR1 SGHTA, CDR2 FQGTGA. The CDR3 nucleotides are TGTGCCAGCAGCTCACCCGGGACAGCATACAATGAGCAGTTCTTC. It yields the protein CASSSPGTAYNEQFF.